The T cell receptor (beta chain) under discussion was sequenced for a study of identical twins (dated by TCRdb to between 2015 and 2016). Regarding the research as a whole: To test whether fetal clonotypes persist, the study used deep sequencing on TCR alpha and beta repertoires from monozygotic twins, unrelated adults of various ages, and cord blood. To rule out contamination, replicate twin experiments were performed at different times with different library preparation protocols.

This clonotype was seen a single time. It lacks a known antigen. No base-level quality is on record; no much larger clone is a single base apart. Only healthy Caucasian donors were included. Receptors were amplified or captured by 5' RACE. Sequencing took place on an Illumina HiSeq 2000. Template switching introduced a universal primer binding site; the final cDNA contained a unique molecular identifier, enabling accurate counting of TCR cDNA molecules. Specific primers in the conserved constant-segment region were used to synthesize first-strand cDNA for the TCR alpha and beta chains. To control for contamination, each cDNA library was double barcoded with a SMART-Mk sample barcode plus Illumina barcodes. Two successive PCR steps introduced TruSeq adapter sequences along with Illumina sample barcodes. The Illumina HiSeq platform was used with custom primers to sequence TCR alpha and beta cDNA libraries. Per the authors' processing: Raw reads were processed with MiGEC to extract unique molecular identifiers, and MiXCR was used to determine CDR3 positions. Recombination models were inferred per individual with the repgenHMM and IGoR tools using an EM algorithm. Shared clonotype analysis was performed with the tcR package in R, normalizing sharing by the product of cloneset sizes. To study raw recombination without the effects of thymic and clonal selection, out-of-frame nonproductive sequences were analyzed. TCRdb reanalyzed the raw reads on its own, using fastp at Q25 for trimming and MiXCR for clone calling, and kept in-frame beta chains. Every CDR3 protein is listed once, alongside the most common genes and DNA of its rows. The V and J calls shown here were made by TCRdb, not taken from the authors' results. The sample table records 1.5 million to 2 million distinct CDR3 sequences; under 35% of these occur just once. The top ten hold around 0.3% of the sample.

Here V drops 3 bases and J drops 0 bases, and the junction holds 5 bases not matched to any gene. From the cysteine up to the phenylalanine, the CDR3 has a length of 19 residues. Just CDR3 DNA is preserved here, 57 bases in frame from base 1. From the germline V gene, CDR1 is LGHNA and CDR2 is YNFKEQ. Overall study outcomes, separate from this receptor: Excess twin sharing in beta out-of-frame sequences was weaker because fewer shared sequences lowered the signal-to-noise ratio. Because the same donors could not be followed over many years, conclusions were based on cross-sectional statistical analysis. Fewer insertions were carried by abundant cord blood beta clonotypes; a weaker similar trend was observed in young adult naive repertoires, while no such trend was observed in memory repertoires. Out-of-frame TCR alpha sharing in monozygotic twins was systematically underestimated by recombination models, whereas sharing between unrelated individuals was in agreement with the recombination models. Compared with coincidental sharing between unrelated individuals, out-of-frame TCR alpha sequences shared between twins had an excess of sequences with low generation probability. Invariant T cells such as MAIT and iNKT could partly confound zero-insertion analyses, although diverse VJ usage argued against such confounding for most clonotypes.

This TCR came from a newborn girl in good health. The specimen was cord blood. The V gene is TRBV4-2 and the J gene is TRBJ2-2; 15 central bases correspond to TRBD2. The DNA sequence is TGTGCCAGCAGCCATGCGGGACTAGCGGGAGGACCGAACACCGGGGAGCTGTTTTTT. Its protein is CASSHAGLAGGPNTGELFF.